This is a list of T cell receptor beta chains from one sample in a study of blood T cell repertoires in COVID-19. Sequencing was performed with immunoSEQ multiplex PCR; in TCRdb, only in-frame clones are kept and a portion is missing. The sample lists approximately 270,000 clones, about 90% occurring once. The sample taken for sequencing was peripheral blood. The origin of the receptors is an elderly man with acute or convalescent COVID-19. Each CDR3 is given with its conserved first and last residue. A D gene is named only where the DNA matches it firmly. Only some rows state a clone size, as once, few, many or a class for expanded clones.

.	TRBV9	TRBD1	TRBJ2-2	CASRGGQGAVTGELFF	TGTGCCAGCAGGGGTGGACAGGGGGCGGTCACCGGGGAGCTGTTTTTT
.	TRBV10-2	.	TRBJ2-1	CATKGGSDEQFF	TGCGCCACAAAGGGGGGGAGTGATGAGCAGTTCTTC
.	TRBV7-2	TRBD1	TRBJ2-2	CASSVTGGPGELFF	TGTGCCAGCAGCGTAACAGGGGGCCCCGGGGAGCTGTTTTTT
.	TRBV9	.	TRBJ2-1	CASALGLWNEQFF	TGTGCCAGCGCGCTAGGCCTATGGAATGAGCAGTTCTTC
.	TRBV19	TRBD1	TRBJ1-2	CATRNPGGGLGYTF	TGTGCCACCAGAAACCCAGGAGGGGGCCTTGGCTACACCTTC
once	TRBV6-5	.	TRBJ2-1	CASSFDREGDNEQFF	TGTGCCAGCAGTTTCGATCGGGAAGGCGACAATGAGCAGTTCTTC
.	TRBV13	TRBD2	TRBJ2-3	CASSLTGGPTDTQYF	TGTGCCAGCAGCTTAACGGGAGGGCCGACAGATACGCAGTATTTT
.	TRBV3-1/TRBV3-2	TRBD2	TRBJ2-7	CASSQASGRAEQYF	TGTGCCAGCAGCCAAGCCAGCGGGAGGGCCGAGCAGTACTTC
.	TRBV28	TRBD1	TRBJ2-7	CASRGQGSEQYF	TGTGCCAGCAGGGGACAGGGGAGCGAGCAGTACTTC
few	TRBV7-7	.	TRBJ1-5	CASSLAGLGGNQPQHF	TGTGCCAGCAGCTTAGCGGGGTTGGGAGGGAATCAGCCCCAGCATTTT
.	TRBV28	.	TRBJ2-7	CASSVPSLGGNGRGYEQYF	TGTGCCAGCAGCGTTCCCAGTTTAGGGGGTAATGGCAGGGGCTACGAGCAGTACTTC
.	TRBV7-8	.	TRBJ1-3	CASSLGGLTSSGNTIYF	TGTGCCAGCAGCCTGGGGGGACTGACGAGCTCTGGAAACACCATATATTTT
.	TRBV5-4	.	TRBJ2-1	CASSLQAGYYNEQFF	TGTGCCAGCAGCTTGCAGGCGGGTTACTACAATGAGCAGTTCTTC
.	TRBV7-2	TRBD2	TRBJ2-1	CASSLDSGQNNEQFF	TGTGCCAGCAGCTTAGATAGCGGGCAGAACAATGAGCAGTTCTTC
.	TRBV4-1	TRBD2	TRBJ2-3	CASSRTSGSPDTQYF	TGCGCCAGCAGCCGGACTAGCGGGAGTCCAGATACGCAGTATTTT
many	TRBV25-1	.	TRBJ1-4	CASSRPRASGEKLFF	TGTGCCAGCAGTCGACCCAGGGCCTCGGGTGAAAAACTGTTTTTT
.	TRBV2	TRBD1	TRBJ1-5	CASSVTGANQPQHF	TGTGCCAGCAGTGTGACAGGGGCAAATCAGCCCCAGCATTTT
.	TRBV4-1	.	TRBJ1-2	CASSQVPTPNYGYTF	TGCGCCAGCAGCCAAGTACCCACTCCAAACTATGGCTACACCTTC
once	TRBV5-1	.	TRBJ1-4	CASRFSTEPNEKLFF	TGCGCCAGCCGTTTCTCGACAGAGCCTAATGAAAAACTGTTTTTT
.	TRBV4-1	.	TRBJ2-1	CASSPPTTHNEQFF	TGCGCCAGCAGCCCCCCCACGACTCACAATGAGCAGTTCTTC
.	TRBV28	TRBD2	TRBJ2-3	CASSPSVAGVRDTQYF	TGTGCCAGCAGCCCTAGTGTCGCGGGAGTTCGGGATACGCAGTATTTT
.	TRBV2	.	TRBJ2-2	CASSLRVTGELFF	TGTGCCAGCAGTCTCAGGGTCACCGGGGAGCTGTTTTTT
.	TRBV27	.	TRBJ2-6	CASSLSSVTPFGHSGANVLTF	TGTGCCAGCAGTTTATCGAGCGTTACGCCCTTCGGCCACTCTGGGGCCAACGTCCTGACTTTC
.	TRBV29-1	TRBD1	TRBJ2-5	CSVGTAFQETQYF	TGCAGCGTAGGGACAGCTTTTCAAGAGACCCAGTACTTC
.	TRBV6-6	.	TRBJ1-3	CASSYSFMNTIYF	TGTGCCAGCAGTTACTCTTTTATGAACACCATATATTTT